This T cell receptor beta chain stems from a study of T cells in women clearing cervical HPV infection. Study as a whole: Blood came at first lesion visit for cases, post-clearance for controls.

Worth noting for this clone: The antigen is unknown. At one end, the junction sequence differs from germline, possibly due to a read error. The CDR3 end lies 3 residues beyond the end of the read and is filled in from the germline J gene.

The CDR3 extends over 16 amino acids. Germline V gene lookup returns CDR1 GTSNPN and CDR2 SVGIG (reference sequence). Study-level points and caveats: A classifier using richness and V gene abundances reached an AUC of around 0.83. Controls had more TRBV6-7 (0.16%) than cases (about 0.11%).

Some clones are missing from TCRdb's copy, which holds only in-frame ones; the method was immunoSEQ multiplex PCR. The sample is made up of 30,000 to 35,000 clones, and the top ten hold about 4.3% of it. All participants had a single incident cervical HPV16 infection, and prevalent HPV16 infections were excluded. The clonotype originates from a woman between 18 and 70 years old with a cervical HPV16 infection that either progressed to CIN3+ or cleared (not recorded which). The sequenced sample consisted of blood buffy coat. The chain carries TRBV30 and TRBJ1-5; TRBD1 agrees at 12 bases. Incomplete CDR3 DNA: TGTGCCTGGAGCGTTCCCGGGACAGGGGGCAAGCAGCCC. It encodes CAWSVPGTGGKQP. The full CDR3 protein is CAWSVPGTGGKQPQHF. The full variable domain, in which reference TRBV30 and TRBJ1-5 provide the parts outside the CDR3, is SQTIHQWPATLVQPVGSPLSLECTVEGTSNPNLYWYRQAAGRGLQLLFYSVGIGQISSEVPQNLSASRPQDRQFILSSKKLLLSDSGFYLCAWSVPGTGGKQPQHFGDGTRLSIL.